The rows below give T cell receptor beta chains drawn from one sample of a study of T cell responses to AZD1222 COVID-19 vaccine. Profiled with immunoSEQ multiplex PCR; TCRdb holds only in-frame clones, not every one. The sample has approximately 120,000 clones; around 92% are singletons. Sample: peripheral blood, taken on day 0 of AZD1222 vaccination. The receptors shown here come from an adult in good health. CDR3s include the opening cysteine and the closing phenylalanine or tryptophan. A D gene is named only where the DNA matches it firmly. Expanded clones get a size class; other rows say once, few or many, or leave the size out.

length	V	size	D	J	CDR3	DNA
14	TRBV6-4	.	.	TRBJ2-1	CASSDSLRGREQFF	TGTGCCAGCAGTGACTCTCTTCGGGGGCGGGAGCAGTTCTTC
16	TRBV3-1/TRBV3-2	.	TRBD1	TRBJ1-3	CASSQDRALSGNTIYF	TGTGCCAGCAGCCAGGACAGGGCACTCTCTGGAAACACCATATATTTT
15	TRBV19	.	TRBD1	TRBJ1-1	CASQTRDRTNTEAFF	TGTGCCAGTCAGACCCGGGACAGGACGAACACTGAAGCTTTCTTT
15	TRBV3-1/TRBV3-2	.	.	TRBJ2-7	CASSPSDRVNYEQYF	TGTGCCAGCAGCCCTTCGGACAGAGTAAACTACGAGCAGTACTTC
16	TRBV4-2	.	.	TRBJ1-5	CASSQTPGGLEQPQHF	TGTGCCAGCAGCCAGACCCCCGGGGGGCTGGAGCAGCCCCAGCATTTT
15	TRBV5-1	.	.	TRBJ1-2	CASSLASGVSYGYTF	TGCGCCAGCAGCTTGGCCTCAGGGGTGTCCTATGGCTACACCTTC
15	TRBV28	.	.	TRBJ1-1	CASSLPRGARTEAFF	TGTGCCAGCAGTTTACCCCGGGGAGCCAGAACTGAAGCTTTCTTT
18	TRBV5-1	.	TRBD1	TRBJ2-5	CASSFNPTGQGAMETQYF	TGCGCCAGCAGCTTTAACCCGACAGGGCAGGGGGCAATGGAGACCCAGTACTTC
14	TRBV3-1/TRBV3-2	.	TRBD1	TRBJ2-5	CASSQTGGSETQYF	TGTGCCAGCAGCCAGACAGGGGGCAGTGAGACCCAGTACTTC
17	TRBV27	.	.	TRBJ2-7	CASSLLPRGGRSYEQYF	TGTGCCAGCAGTCTACTGCCCCGGGGCGGTCGCTCCTACGAGCAGTACTTC
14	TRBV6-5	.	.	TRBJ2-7	CASSLTGQSYEQYF	TGTGCCAGCAGTCTTACAGGGCAGTCTTACGAGCAGTACTTC
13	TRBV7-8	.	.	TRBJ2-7	CARRRAYPNEQYF	TGTGCCAGACGCAGGGCCTACCCTAACGAGCAGTACTTC
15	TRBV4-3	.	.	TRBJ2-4	CASSQGVSAKNIQYF	TGCGCCAGCAGCCAAGGGGTCTCTGCCAAAAACATTCAGTACTTC
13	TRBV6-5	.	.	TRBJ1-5	CASKEGPNQPQHF	TGTGCCAGCAAGGAGGGGCCGAATCAGCCCCAGCATTTT
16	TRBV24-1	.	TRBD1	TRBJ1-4	CATSDRKQGGNEKLFF	TGTGCCACCAGTGACCGAAAACAGGGGGGGAATGAAAAACTGTTTTTT
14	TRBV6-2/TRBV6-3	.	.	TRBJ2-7	CASSSDLFPYEQYF	TGTGCCAGCAGTTCGGACCTCTTTCCCTACGAGCAGTACTTC
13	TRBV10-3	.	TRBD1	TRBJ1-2	CAIEEGTGVGYTF	TGTGCCATCGAGGAGGGGACAGGGGTTGGCTACACCTTC
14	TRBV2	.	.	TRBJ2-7	CASSGQSLLYEQYF	TGTGCCAGCAGCGGACAGTCCCTACTCTACGAGCAGTACTTC
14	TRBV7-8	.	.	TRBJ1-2	CASSLARVGYGYTF	TGTGCCAGCAGCTTAGCCCGGGTTGGGTATGGCTACACCTTC
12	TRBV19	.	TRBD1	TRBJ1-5	CATEGAGQPQHF	TGTGCCACGGAGGGGGCTGGACAGCCCCAGCATTTT
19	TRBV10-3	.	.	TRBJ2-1	CAISPTGTGVGVPYNEQFF	TGTGCCATCAGCCCGACGGGTACGGGAGTAGGAGTTCCCTACAATGAGCAGTTCTTC
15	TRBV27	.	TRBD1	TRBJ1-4	CASSLGQGGNEKLFF	TGTGCCAGCAGTTTGGGACAGGGAGGTAATGAAAAACTGTTTTTT
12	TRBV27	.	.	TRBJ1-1	CASSLSQGVAFF	TGTGCCAGCAGTTTATCACAGGGTGTCGCTTTCTTT
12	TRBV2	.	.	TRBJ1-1	CASSRDLTEAFF	TGTGCCAGCAGCCGGGACCTCACTGAAGCTTTCTTT
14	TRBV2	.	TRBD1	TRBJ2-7	CASGKRQGSNEQYF	TGTGCCAGCGGGAAGAGACAGGGGAGCAACGAGCAGTACTTC
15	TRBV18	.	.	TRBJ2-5	CASSFSLNTQETQYF	TGTGCCAGCTCTTTTTCTTTAAATACCCAAGAGACCCAGTACTTC
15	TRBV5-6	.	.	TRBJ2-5	CASSSQGQGLETQYF	TGTGCCAGCAGCTCCCAGGGGCAGGGGTTAGAGACCCAGTACTTC
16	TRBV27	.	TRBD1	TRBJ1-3	CASSLRTGGVGNTIYF	TGTGCCAGCAGTTTACGGACAGGCGGCGTCGGAAACACCATATATTTT
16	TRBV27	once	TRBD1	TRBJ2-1	CASSLSGTGADNEQFF	TGTGCCAGCAGTTTATCGGGGACAGGGGCGGACAATGAGCAGTTCTTC
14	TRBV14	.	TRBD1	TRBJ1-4	CASSRGTGNEKLFF	TGTGCCAGCAGCCGCGGGACAGGGAATGAAAAACTGTTTTTT
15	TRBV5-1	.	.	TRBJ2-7	CASSLAGSPSYEQYF	TGCGCCAGCAGCTTGGCCGGCAGCCCCTCCTACGAGCAGTACTTC
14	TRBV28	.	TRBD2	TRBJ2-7	CASSSPGGGYEQYF	TGTGCCAGCAGTTCCCCCGGGGGGGGCTACGAGCAGTACTTC
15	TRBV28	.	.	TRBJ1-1	CASSFGTFVNTEAFF	TGTGCCAGCAGTTTTGGCACTTTTGTTAACACTGAAGCTTTCTTT
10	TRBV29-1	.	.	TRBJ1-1	CSVLTGEAFF	TGCAGCGTTCTGACAGGTGAAGCTTTCTTT
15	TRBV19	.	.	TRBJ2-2	CASSLKHSGAGELFF	TGTGCCAGTAGTCTGAAACACTCGGGAGCCGGGGAGCTGTTTTTT
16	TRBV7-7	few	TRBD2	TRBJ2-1	CASSLGTSGMNNEQFF	TGTGCTAGCAGCTTAGGGACTAGCGGGATGAACAATGAGCAGTTCTTC
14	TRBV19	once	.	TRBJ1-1	CASSDGGRATEAFF	TGTGCCAGTAGTGATGGCGGGAGGGCCACTGAAGCTTTCTTT
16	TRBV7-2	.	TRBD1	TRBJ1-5	CASSPLDRGLEQPQHF	TGTGCCAGCAGCCCTTTGGACAGGGGGCTGGAACAGCCCCAGCATTTT